This T cell receptor beta chain was captured in a study of blood T cell repertoires in COVID-19. Overall study: From the United States, Italy and Spain came samples of acute and convalescent COVID-19. Sources were T cells, B-cell-depleted T cells, or PBMCs; the material itself was cDNA or gDNA.

Germline V lookup: CDR1 WNHNN, CDR2 SYGVQD (reference sequence). V lost 6 bases, J lost 3 bases, and 19 bases lay in between. The CDR3 runs to 16 residues. This clone was seen a handful of times. Original handling: For nucleated cells, counts were estimated from reference gene primer amplification. TCRdb's copy holds only in-frame clones and misses some; the assay was immunoSEQ multiplex PCR. V and J calls plus clone size are reproduced from that table; the DNA served to infer D and trimming. The sample shows some 320,000 clones, roughly nine tenths of them seen only once. The chain uses TRBV10-1 and TRBJ2-3; tentatively, D is TRBD2 (5 bases). Input material: PBMCs or T cells enriched from blood (not recorded which). This TCR derives from a man aged 55-75 years who had recovered from COVID-19. The CDR3 bases are TGCGCCAGCAGCTCACGTCTAGCTAAGGGAACAGATACGCAGTATTTT. It specifies CASSSRLAKGTDTQYF.